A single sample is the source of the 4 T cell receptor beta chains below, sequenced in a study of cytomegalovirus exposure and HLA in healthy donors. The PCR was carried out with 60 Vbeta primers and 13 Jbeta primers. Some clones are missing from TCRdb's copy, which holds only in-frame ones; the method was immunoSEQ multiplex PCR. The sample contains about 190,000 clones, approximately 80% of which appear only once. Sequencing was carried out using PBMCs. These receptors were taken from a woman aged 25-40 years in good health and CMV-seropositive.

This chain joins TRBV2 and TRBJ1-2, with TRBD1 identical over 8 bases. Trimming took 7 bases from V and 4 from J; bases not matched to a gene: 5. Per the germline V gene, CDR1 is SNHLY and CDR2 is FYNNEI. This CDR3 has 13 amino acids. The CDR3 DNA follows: TGTGCCAGCAAGGCAGGGGGCCTCTATGGCTACACCTTC. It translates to CASKAGGLYGYTF.

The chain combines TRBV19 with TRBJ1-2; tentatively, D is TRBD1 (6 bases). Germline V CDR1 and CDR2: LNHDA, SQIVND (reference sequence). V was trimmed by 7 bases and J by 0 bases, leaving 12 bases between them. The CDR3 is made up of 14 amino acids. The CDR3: CASTPEGANYGYTF. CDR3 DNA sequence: TGTGCCAGTACCCCTGAGGGGGCTAACTATGGCTACACCTTC.

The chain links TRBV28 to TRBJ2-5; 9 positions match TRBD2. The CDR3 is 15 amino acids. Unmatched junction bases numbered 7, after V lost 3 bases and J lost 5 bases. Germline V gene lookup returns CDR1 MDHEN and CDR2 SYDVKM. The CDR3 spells CASSFSAGGAETQYF. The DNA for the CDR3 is TGTGCCAGCAGTTTCTCGGCGGGAGGGGCGGAGACCCAGTACTTC.

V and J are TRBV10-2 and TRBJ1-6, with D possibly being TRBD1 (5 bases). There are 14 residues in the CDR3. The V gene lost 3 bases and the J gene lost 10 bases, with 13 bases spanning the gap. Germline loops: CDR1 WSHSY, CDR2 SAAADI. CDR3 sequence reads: CASSDRGEASPLHF. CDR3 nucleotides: TGCGCCAGCAGTGACCGAGGGGAGGCCTCACCCCTCCACTTT.